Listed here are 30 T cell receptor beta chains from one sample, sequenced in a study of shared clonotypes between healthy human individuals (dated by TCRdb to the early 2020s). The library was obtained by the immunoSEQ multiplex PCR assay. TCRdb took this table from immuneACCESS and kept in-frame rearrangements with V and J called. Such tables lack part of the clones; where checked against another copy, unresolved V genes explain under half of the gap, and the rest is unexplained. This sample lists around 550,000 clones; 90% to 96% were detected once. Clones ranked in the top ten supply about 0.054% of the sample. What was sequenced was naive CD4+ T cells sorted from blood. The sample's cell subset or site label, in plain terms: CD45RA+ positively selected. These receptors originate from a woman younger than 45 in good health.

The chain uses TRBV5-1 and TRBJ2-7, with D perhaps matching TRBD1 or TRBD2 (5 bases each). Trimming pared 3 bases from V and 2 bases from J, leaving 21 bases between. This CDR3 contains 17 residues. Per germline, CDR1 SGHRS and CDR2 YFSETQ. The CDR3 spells CASSWVPSGTGAYEQYF. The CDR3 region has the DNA TGCGCCAGCAGCTGGGTCCCCTCCGGGACCGGGGCCTACGAGCAGTACTTC.

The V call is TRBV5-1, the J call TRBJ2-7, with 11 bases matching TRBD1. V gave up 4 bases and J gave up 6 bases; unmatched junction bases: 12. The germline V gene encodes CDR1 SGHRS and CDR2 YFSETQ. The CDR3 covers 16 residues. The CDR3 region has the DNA TGCGCCAGCAGCGAAGGGCCCCCGGGACAGGGGGGCGAGCAGTACTTC. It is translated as CASSEGPPGQGGEQYF.

The CDR3 region has the DNA TGTGCCAGCAGCACTCAACCTATCCCTGGGGTCCCAGATACGCAGTATTTT. Its translation is CASSTQPIPGVPDTQYF. The chain links TRBV9 to TRBJ2-3, with unresolved D. This CDR3 comprises 17 residues. The germline V and J ends were trimmed by 4 bases and 4 bases, with 22 bases remaining between them. The germline V gene has CDR1 SGDLS and CDR2 YYNGEE.

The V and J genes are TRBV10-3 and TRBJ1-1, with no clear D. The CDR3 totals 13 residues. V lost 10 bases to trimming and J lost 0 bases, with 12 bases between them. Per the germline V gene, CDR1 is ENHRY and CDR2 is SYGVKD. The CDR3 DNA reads TGTGCCAGCGGAGGCTTGATGAACACTGAAGCTTTCTTT. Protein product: CASGGLMNTEAFF.

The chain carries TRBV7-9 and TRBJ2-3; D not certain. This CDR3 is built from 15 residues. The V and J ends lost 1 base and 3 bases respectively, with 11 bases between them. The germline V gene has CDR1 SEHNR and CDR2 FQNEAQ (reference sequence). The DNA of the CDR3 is TGTGCCAGCAGCTTAGAAGGACCAGTGACAGATACGCAGTATTTT. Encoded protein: CASSLEGPVTDTQYF.

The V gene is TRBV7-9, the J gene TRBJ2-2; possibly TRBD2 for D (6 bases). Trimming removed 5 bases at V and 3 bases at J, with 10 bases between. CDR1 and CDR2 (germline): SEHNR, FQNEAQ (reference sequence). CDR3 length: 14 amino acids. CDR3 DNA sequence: TGTGCCAGCAGCCGACTAGTGGACACCGGGGAGCTGTTTTTT. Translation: CASSRLVDTGELFF.

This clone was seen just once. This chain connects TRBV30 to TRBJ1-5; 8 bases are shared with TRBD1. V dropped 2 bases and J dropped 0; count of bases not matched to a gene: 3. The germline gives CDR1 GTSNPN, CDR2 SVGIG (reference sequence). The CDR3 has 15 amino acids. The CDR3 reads CAWSRTGISNQPQHF. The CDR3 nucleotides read TGTGCCTGGAGTCGGACAGGGATTAGCAATCAGCCCCAGCATTTT.

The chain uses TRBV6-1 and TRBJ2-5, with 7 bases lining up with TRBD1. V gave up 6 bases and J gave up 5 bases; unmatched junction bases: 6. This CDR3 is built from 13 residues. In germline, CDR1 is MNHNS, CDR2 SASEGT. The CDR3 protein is CASREQGRETQYF. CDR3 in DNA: TGTGCCAGCAGGGAACAGGGGCGGGAGACCCAGTACTTC.

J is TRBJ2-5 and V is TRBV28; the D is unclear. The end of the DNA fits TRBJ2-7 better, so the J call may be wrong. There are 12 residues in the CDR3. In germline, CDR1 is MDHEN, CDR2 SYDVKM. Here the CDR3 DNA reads TGTGCCAGCCGCACGCGGCAATACGAGCAGTACTTC. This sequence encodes CASRTRQYEQYF.

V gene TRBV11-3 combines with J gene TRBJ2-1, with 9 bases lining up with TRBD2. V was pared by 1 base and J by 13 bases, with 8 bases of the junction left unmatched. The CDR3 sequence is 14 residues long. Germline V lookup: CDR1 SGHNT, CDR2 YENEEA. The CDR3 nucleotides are TGTGCCAGCAGCTTAGTTACTAGCGGGTCAACCCAGTTCTTC. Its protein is CASSLVTSGSTQFF.

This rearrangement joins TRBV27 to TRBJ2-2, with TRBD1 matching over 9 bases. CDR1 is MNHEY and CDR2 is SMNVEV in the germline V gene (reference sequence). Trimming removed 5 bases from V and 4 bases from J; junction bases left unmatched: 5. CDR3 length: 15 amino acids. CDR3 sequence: CASSRDRVSTGELFF. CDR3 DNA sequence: TGTGCCAGCAGTCGGGACAGGGTCAGCACCGGGGAGCTGTTTTTT.

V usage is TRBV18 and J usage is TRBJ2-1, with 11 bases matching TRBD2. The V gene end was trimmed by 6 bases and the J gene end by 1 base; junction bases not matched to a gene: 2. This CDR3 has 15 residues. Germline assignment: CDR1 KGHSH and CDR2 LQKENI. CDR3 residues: CASSLAGGSYNEQFF. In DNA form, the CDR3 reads TGTGCCAGCTCGTTAGCGGGAGGGTCCTACAATGAGCAGTTCTTC.

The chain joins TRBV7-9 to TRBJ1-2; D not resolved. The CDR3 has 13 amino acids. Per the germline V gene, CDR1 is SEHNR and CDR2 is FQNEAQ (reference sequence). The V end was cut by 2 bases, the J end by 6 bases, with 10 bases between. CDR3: CASSLPGANGYTF. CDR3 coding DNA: TGTGCCAGCAGCTTACCAGGTGCTAATGGCTACACCTTC. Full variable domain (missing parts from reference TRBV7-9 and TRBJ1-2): DTGVSQNPRHKITKRGQNVTFRCDPISEHNRLYWYRQTLGQGPEFLTYFQNEAQLEKSRLLSDRFSAERPKGSFSTLEIQRTEQGDSAMYLCASSLPGANGYTFGSGTRLTVV.

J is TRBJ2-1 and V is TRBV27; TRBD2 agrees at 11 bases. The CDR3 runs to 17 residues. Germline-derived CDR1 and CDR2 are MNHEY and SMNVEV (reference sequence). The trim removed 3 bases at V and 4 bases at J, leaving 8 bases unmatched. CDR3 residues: CASSFILAGASYNEQFF. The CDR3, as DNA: TGTGCCAGCAGTTTTATACTAGCGGGAGCTTCTTACAATGAGCAGTTCTTC.

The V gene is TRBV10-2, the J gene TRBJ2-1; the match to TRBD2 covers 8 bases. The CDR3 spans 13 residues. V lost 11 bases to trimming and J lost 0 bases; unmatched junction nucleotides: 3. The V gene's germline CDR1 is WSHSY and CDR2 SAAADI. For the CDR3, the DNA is TGCGCCGCCAGCGGGAGCTCCTACAATGAGCAGTTCTTC. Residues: CAASGSSYNEQFF.

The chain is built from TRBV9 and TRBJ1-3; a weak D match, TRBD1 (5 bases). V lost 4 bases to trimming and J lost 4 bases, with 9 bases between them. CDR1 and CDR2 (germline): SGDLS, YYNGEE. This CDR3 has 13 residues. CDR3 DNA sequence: TGTGCCAGCAGCCAGGGTTCGGGAAACACCATATATTTT. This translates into CASSQGSGNTIYF. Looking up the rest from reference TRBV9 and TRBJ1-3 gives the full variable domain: DSGVTQTPKHLITATGQRVTLRCSPRSGDLSVYWYQQSLDQGLQFLIQYYNGEERAKGNILERFSAQQFPDLHSELNLSSLELGDSALYFCASSQGSGNTIYFGEGSWLTVV.

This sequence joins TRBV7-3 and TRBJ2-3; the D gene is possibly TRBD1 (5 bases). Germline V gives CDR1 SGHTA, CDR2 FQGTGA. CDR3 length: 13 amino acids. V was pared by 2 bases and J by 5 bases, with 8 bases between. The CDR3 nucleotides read TGTGCCAGCAGCTTACAGGGTGAAGATACGCAGTATTTT. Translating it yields CASSLQGEDTQYF.

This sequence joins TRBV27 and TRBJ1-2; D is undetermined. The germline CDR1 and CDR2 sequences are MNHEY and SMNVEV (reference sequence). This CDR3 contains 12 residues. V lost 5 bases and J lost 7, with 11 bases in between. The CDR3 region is CASSGRLGGYTF. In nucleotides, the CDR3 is TGTGCCAGCAGTGGCCGCCTGGGTGGCTACACCTTC.

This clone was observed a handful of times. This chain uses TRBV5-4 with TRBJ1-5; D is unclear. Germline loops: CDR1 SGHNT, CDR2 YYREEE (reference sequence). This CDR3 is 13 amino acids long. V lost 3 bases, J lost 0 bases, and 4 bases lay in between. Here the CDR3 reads CASSWDSNQPQHF. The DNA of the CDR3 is TGTGCCAGCAGCTGGGATAGCAATCAGCCCCAGCATTTT. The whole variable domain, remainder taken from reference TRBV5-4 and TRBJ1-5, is ETGVTQSPTHLIKTRGQQVTLRCSSQSGHNTVSWYQQALGQGPQFIFQYYREEENGRGNFPPRFSGLQFPNYSSELNVNALELDDSALYLCASSWDSNQPQHFGDGTRLSIL.

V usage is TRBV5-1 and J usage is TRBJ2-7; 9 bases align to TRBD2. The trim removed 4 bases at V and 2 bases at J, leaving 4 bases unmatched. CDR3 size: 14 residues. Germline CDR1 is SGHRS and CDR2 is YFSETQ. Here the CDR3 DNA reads TGCGCCAGCAGCCCGACTAGCGGCACCTACGAGCAGTACTTC. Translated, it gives CASSPTSGTYEQYF.

The chain's CDR3 is CASSLGQSKGYTF. CDR3 nucleotide sequence: TGTGCCAGCAGCTTGGGACAGTCGAAGGGCTACACCTTC. This chain uses TRBV7-9 with TRBJ1-2, with 7 positions matching TRBD1. Germline assignment: CDR1 SEHNR and CDR2 FQNEAQ (reference sequence). The CDR3 sequence is 13 residues long. The junction had 6 bases not matched to a gene; V was cut back by 3 bases and J by 8 bases. The full variable domain, completed using reference TRBV7-9 and TRBJ1-2, is DTGVSQNPRHKITKRGQNVTFRCDPISEHNRLYWYRQTLGQGPEFLTYFQNEAQLEKSRLLSDRFSAERPKGSFSTLEIQRTEQGDSAMYLCASSLGQSKGYTFGSGTRLTVV.

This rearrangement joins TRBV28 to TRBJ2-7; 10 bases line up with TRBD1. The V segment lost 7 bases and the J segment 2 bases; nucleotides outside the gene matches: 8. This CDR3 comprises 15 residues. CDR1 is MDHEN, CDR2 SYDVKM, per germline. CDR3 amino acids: CASKSGQGYTYEQYF. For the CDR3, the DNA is TGTGCCAGCAAATCGGGACAGGGGTATACCTACGAGCAGTACTTC.

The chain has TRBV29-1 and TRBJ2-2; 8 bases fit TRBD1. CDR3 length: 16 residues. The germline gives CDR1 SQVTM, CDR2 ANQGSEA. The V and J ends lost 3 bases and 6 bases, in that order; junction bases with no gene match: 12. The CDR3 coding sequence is TGCAGCGTTGACAATCCCGACAGGGGCGTCGCCGGGGAGCTGTTTTTT. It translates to CSVDNPDRGVAGELFF.

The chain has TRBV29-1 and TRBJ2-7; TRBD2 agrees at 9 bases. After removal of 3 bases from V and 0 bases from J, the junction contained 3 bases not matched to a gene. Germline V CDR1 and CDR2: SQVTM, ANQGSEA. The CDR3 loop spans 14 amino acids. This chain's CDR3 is CSVEPSGNSYEQYF. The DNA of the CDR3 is TGCAGCGTTGAGCCTAGCGGGAACTCCTACGAGCAGTACTTC.

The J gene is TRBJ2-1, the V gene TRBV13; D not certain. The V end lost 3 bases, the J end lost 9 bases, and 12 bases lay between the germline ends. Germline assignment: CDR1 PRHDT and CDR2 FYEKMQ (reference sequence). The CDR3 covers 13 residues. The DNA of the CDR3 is TGTGCCAGCAGCTTGTTCATCCTAGGTGAGCAGTTCTTC. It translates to CASSLFILGEQFF. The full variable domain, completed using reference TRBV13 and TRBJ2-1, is AAGVIQSPRHLIKEKRETATLKCYPIPRHDTVYWYQQGPGQDPQFLISFYEKMQSDKGSIPDRFSAQQFSDYHSELNMSSLELGDSALYFCASSLFILGEQFFGPGTRLTVL.

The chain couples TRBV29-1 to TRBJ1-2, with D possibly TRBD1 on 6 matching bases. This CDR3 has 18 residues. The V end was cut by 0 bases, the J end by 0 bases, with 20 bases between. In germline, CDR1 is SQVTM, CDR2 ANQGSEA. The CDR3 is CSVEDLRNYRTANYGYTF. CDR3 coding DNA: TGCAGCGTTGAAGATCTAAGGAATTACAGGACAGCTAACTATGGCTACACCTTC.

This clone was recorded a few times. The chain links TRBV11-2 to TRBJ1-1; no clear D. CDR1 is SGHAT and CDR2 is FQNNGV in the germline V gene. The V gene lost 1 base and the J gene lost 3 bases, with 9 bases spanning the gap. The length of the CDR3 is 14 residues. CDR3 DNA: TGTGCCAGCAGCTTAGTGAGTACGGACACTGAAGCTTTCTTT. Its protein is CASSLVSTDTEAFF.

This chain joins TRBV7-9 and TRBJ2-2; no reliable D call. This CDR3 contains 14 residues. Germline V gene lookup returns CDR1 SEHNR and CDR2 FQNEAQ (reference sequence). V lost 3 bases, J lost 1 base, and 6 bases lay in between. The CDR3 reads CASSFAGNTGELFF. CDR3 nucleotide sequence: TGTGCCAGCAGCTTCGCAGGGAACACCGGGGAGCTGTTTTTT.

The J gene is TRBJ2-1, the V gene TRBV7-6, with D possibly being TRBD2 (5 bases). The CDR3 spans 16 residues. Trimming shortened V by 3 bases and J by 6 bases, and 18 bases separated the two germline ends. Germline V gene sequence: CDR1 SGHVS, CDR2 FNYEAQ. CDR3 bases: TGTGCCAGCAGCTTCATGCCGAGGGTGCGGATCAATGAGCAGTTCTTC. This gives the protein CASSFMPRVRINEQFF.

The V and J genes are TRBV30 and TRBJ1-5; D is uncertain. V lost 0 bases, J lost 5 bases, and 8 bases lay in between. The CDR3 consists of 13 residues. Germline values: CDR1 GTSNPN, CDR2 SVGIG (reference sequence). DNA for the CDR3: TGTGCCTGGAGTGTAACTGGGGATCAGCCCCAGCATTTT. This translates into CAWSVTGDQPQHF.